This T cell receptor (beta chain) is from a study of cytomegalovirus exposure and HLA in healthy donors. General study findings and limits: Cytomegalovirus association was assigned to about 150 TCR beta chains. In a later analysis, at a false discovery rate of 0.05, fewer than 20,000 TCR beta sequences matched HLA alleles.

Vbeta (60) and Jbeta (13) primers were used in the PCR. Only in-frame clones appear in the TCRdb table, and some are missing; sequencing was by immunoSEQ multiplex PCR. The table gives under 200,000 clones; the top ten clones make up roughly 0.83% of it. Germline CDR1 and CDR2: SGHTA and FQGTGA. V shed 1 base, J shed 2 bases, and the junction held 2 bases outside the gene matches. The CDR3 is 15 residues long. Healthy bone marrow donors made up the cohort. Donors were nominally healthy when sampled, though unrecorded immune exposures were likely. A word on this clone: The antigen remains undetermined.

The sequencing sample was made of PBMCs. The TCR sequence derives from a woman under 30 in good health and CMV-seropositive. The chain employs TRBV7-3 and TRBJ2-5, with 9 bases lining up with TRBD2. Here the CDR3 reads CASSLSGGAQETQYF. CDR3 nucleotides: TGTGCCAGCAGCTTAAGCGGGGGGGCTCAAGAGACCCAGTACTTC. Combining the CDR3 with reference TRBV7-3 and TRBJ2-5 gives the whole variable domain GAGVSQTPSNKVTEKGKYVELRCDPISGHTALYWYRQSLGQGPEFLIYFQGTGAADDSGLPNDRFFAVRPEGSVSTLKIQRTERGDSAVYLCASSLSGGAQETQYFGPGTRLLVL.